Detailed here is one T cell receptor beta chain. The antigen is not known. The entry originates in a study of cytomegalovirus exposure and HLA in healthy donors. Study-wide context: A later analysis reported the same platform for the 120 or so validation repertoires and the roughly 700 first-cohort repertoires.

Method: immunoSEQ multiplex PCR; TCRdb's copy keeps in-frame clones and lacks some. The sample yields some 110,000 clones, approximately 88% seen once. Study-wide results and limits: The study flagged some 170 TCR beta chains as cytomegalovirus-associated. The study found most TCR sequences rare, yet found some public TCRs in many donors. In vitro data verified a few CMV-associated chains as specific for CMV antigens.

The material sequenced was PBMCs. The clonotype originates from a man younger than 35 in good health and CMV-seronegative.

The CDR3 sequence: CASSLGGLAGGKYEQYF. For the CDR3, the DNA is TGCGCCAGCAGCTTGGGGGGACTAGCGGGAGGGAAGTACGAGCAGTACTTC. V is TRBV5-1 and J is TRBJ2-7; 16 bases are shared with TRBD2. J gave up 4 bases and V 0 bases, and 4 bases lay outside the gene matches. The CDR3 consists of 17 residues. In germline, CDR1 is SGHRS, CDR2 YFSETQ.